The 6 T cell receptor beta chains in this list originate from one sample, sequenced in a study of tumor-infiltrating lymphocytes in primary liver carcinoma. Constant-region priming of around 530 ng total RNA yielded TCR beta cDNA. Nested multiplex PCR, run for three rounds with slightly modified ARM-PCR, yielded TCR beta libraries. A C-beta reverse primer was combined with TRBV1-TRBV30 forward primers in the first two PCR rounds, and each round had 10 cycles. TCRdb re-called the multiplex PCR reads through MiXCR, storing one row per CDR3 protein. The sample lists nearly 200,000 distinct CDR3 sequences, 65% seen once, with around 7.1% in the top ten. Unsorted whole blood supplied the RNA, and germline DNA was extracted too. The source material was peripheral blood. The receptors shown here come from a woman in her sixties or seventies with primary liver carcinoma and hepatitis B virus infection.

This clonotype was recorded at least ten times. This chain connects TRBV7-8 to TRBJ2-2; 9 nucleotides match TRBD2. The CDR3 has 16 residues. Per the germline V gene, CDR1 is SGHVS and CDR2 is FQNEAQ. Trimming removed 1 base from V and 4 bases from J; junction bases left unmatched: 4. CDR3 amino acids: CASSLGSGRPTGELFF. The DNA for the CDR3 is TGTGCCAGCAGCTTAGGTAGCGGGAGACCCACCGGGGAGCTGTTTTTT.

This sequence joins TRBV11-2 and TRBJ2-7; no clear D. Trimming left V 5 bases short and J 8 bases short, with 16 bases between. The CDR3 spans 13 residues. Germline CDR1 and CDR2: SGHAT and FQNNGV. CDR3 DNA: TGTGCCAGCAGCCTGCAGACTTGGCGCAAGCAGTACTTC. Amino acids: CASSLQTWRKQYF.

This clonotype was picked up a small number of times. With a much larger clone just one base away, this may be a read error. The rearrangement links TRBV28 to TRBJ2-3; the match to TRBD2 covers 7 bases. The V gene's germline CDR1 is MDHEN and CDR2 SYDVKM. The CDR3 loop spans 12 amino acids. The CDR3 loop is CASAGTVDRQYF. The CDR3 coding sequence is TGTGCCTCAGCGGGAACGGTAGATAGGCAGTATTTT.

Concerning this clonotype itself: Likely a read error: the CDR3 ends without its conserved phenylalanine or tryptophan. This chain connects TRBV29-1 to TRBJ2-3; D is undetermined. The germline V and J ends were trimmed by 5 bases and 1 base, with 13 bases remaining between them. The CDR3 covers 14 residues. Germline V lookup: CDR1 SQVTM, CDR2 ANQGSEA. The chain's CDR3 is CSVNAVSGTDTQYI. Written as DNA, the CDR3 is TGCAGCGTTAATGCTGTGAGCGGCACAGATACGCAGTATATT.

In the case of this clonotype: A much larger clone lies a single base off, so this may be a read error. This sequence joins TRBV29-1 and TRBJ2-7, with D perhaps TRBD2 (7 bases). This CDR3 has 13 amino acids. Germline CDR1 reads SQVTM; CDR2 reads ANQGSEA. The DNA of the CDR3 is TGCAGCGTTTCGGGGGGCGGCTCCTGCGAGCAGTACTTC. Amino acid sequence: CSVSGGGSCEQYF.

Remarks on this clonotype: Relative to the germline gene, one junction end is altered; a read error may explain this. The chain links TRBV11-1 to TRBJ2-2, with a tentative D call TRBD2 (5 bases). This CDR3 comprises 17 residues. Germline CDR1 SGHAT, CDR2 FQDESV (reference sequence). This CDR3 is CASSPRPFLVNTGELFF. The CDR3 DNA reads as TGTGCCAGCAGCCCCCGGCCATTCCTAGTTAACACCGGGGAACTGTTTTTC. Full variable domain (remainder filled in from reference TRBV11-1 and TRBJ2-2): EAEVAQSPRYKITEKSQAVAFWCDPISGHATLYWYRQILGQGPELLVQFQDESVVDDSQLPKDRFSAERLKGVDSTLKIQPAELGDSAMYLCASSPRPFLVNTGELFFGEGSRLTVL.